The rows below give T cell receptor beta chains drawn from one sample of a study of blood T cell repertoires in COVID-19. The protocol was immunoSEQ multiplex PCR, while the TCRdb copy is restricted to in-frame clones and leaves out a portion. The sample has about 83,000 clones, 88% seen once. The specimen sequenced was peripheral blood. These receptors were collected from a human donor in a cohort sampled during active COVID-19. The CDR3 runs from the conserved cysteine through the conserved F or W. The D gene is left open where the match is weak. Only some rows state a clone size, as once, few, many or a class for expanded clones.

clone_size j_call d_call v_call cdr3_aa cdr3_nt
NA TRBJ1-2 NA TRBV21-1 CASNVDRVRGYTF TGTGCCAGCAATGTGGACAGGGTGCGTGGCTACACCTTC
once TRBJ1-1 TRBD1 TRBV5-6 CASSTGTGGRSGTEAFF TGTGCCAGCAGTACCGGGACAGGGGGAAGGTCGGGCACTGAAGCTTTCTTT
NA TRBJ2-1 NA TRBV5-6 CASSLNRGRMGNSYNEQFF TGTGCCAGCAGCTTGAATAGGGGCCGGATGGGGAACTCCTACAATGAGCAGTTCTTC
many TRBJ2-7 TRBD2 TRBV6-6 CASSLGLAGGQVEQYF TGTGCCAGCAGCTTGGGACTAGCGGGAGGGCAGGTCGAGCAGTACTTC
NA TRBJ2-3 TRBD1 TRBV3-1/TRBV3-2 CASSPYRGSTDTQYF TGTGCCAGCAGCCCGTACAGGGGTAGCACAGATACGCAGTATTTT
NA TRBJ1-6 TRBD1 TRBV5-6 CASSFMTGVDSPLHF TGTGCCAGCAGCTTCATGACAGGGGTAGATTCACCCCTCCACTTT
NA TRBJ2-1 NA TRBV9 CASSATWGPYNEQFF TGTGCCAGCAGCGCCACGTGGGGCCCCTACAATGAGCAGTTCTTC
NA TRBJ2-3 NA TRBV6-6 CASLRADTQYF TGTGCCAGCTTGAGAGCGGATACGCAGTATTTT
NA TRBJ2-5 NA TRBV18 CASSPDGGETQYF TGTGCCAGCTCACCCGATGGAGGGGAGACCCAGTACTTC
NA TRBJ2-3 TRBD2 TRBV24-1 CAIQPGGTHALRSTDTQYF TGTGCCATCCAACCGGGGGGGACACACGCTCTCCGGAGCACAGATACGCAGTATTTT
NA TRBJ2-3 NA TRBV4-3 CASSQDLIADTQYF TGCGCCAGCAGCCAAGATCTAATCGCAGATACGCAGTATTTT
NA TRBJ2-5 TRBD2 TRBV6-2/TRBV6-3 CASSYGTSGGTYQETQYF TGTGCCAGCAGTTACGGGACTAGCGGGGGGACTTACCAAGAGACCCAGTACTTC
NA TRBJ1-3 NA TRBV18 CASSPGISGNTIYF TGTGCCAGCTCCCCGGGGATCTCTGGAAACACCATATATTTT
NA TRBJ2-5 TRBD2 TRBV12-3/TRBV12-4 CASRAGVRETQYF TGTGCCAGCAGAGCGGGAGTTCGAGAGACCCAGTACTTC
NA TRBJ1-5 TRBD1 TRBV5-8 CASSLKGGQPNQPQHF TGTGCCAGCAGCTTGAAGGGGGGACAGCCCAATCAGCCCCAGCATTTT
NA TRBJ2-1 NA TRBV24-1 CATSDLLEGINEQFF TGTGCCACCAGTGATTTGCTTGAGGGTATCAATGAGCAGTTCTTC
once TRBJ1-2 TRBD1 TRBV18 CASSQDRENGYTF TGTGCCAGCTCACAAGACAGGGAAAATGGCTACACCTTC
NA TRBJ2-3 TRBD2 TRBV7-6 CASSWASGSLADTQYF TGTGCCAGCAGCTGGGCTAGCGGGAGTTTGGCAGATACGCAGTATTTT
NA TRBJ1-5 NA TRBV24-1 CATSDRGYGNQPQHF TGTGCCACCAGTGATAGAGGGTACGGCAATCAGCCCCAGCATTTT
NA TRBJ2-1 TRBD2 TRBV6-1 CASSGTSGRGSYNEQFF TGTGCCAGCAGTGGGACTAGCGGGAGGGGATCATACAATGAGCAGTTCTTC
NA TRBJ1-3 NA TRBV9 CASSPRTASGNTIYF TGTGCCAGCAGCCCCCGGACAGCCTCTGGAAACACCATATATTTT
few TRBJ2-7 TRBD2 TRBV19 CASSSAGTSFSYEQYF TGTGCCAGTAGTTCCGCCGGGACTAGCTTCTCCTACGAGCAGTACTTC
NA TRBJ2-6 NA TRBV5-1 CASSFTSSGANVLTF TGCGCCAGCAGCTTTACTAGCTCTGGGGCCAACGTCCTGACTTTC
NA TRBJ1-5 NA TRBV7-2 CASSLAKGVRGSPQHF TGTGCCAGCAGCTTAGCCAAAGGGGTCAGGGGCTCCCCCCAGCATTTT
NA TRBJ2-5 TRBD2 TRBV3-1/TRBV3-2 CASSQGVLPSGRKETQYF TGTGCCAGCAGCCAAGGCGTTCTGCCTAGCGGGAGGAAAGAGACCCAGTACTTC
NA TRBJ2-5 NA TRBV9 CASSFSGLLGGTQYF TGTGCCAGCAGCTTTAGCGGCCTCCTAGGCGGGACCCAGTACTTC
NA TRBJ2-3 TRBD2 TRBV5-4 CASGAGTSVADTQYF TGTGCCAGCGGCGCCGGGACTAGCGTTGCAGATACGCAGTATTTT
NA TRBJ2-1 NA TRBV24-1 CATARDTEQFF TGTGCCACCGCACGGGACACTGAGCAGTTCTTC
NA TRBJ2-4 NA TRBV7-9 CASSPRKLNIQYF TGTGCCAGCAGCCCCCGTAAGCTAAACATTCAGTACTTC
NA TRBJ1-3 NA TRBV19 CASGHRTGNTIYF TGTGCCAGTGGCCACAGGACCGGAAACACCATATATTTT
NA TRBJ2-2 TRBD2 TRBV6-5 CASSSGLTGELFF TGTGCCAGCAGCTCGGGACTAACTGGGGAGCTGTTTTTT
NA TRBJ1-1 TRBD1 TRBV19 CASSARQGVSTEAFF TGTGCCAGTAGTGCACGACAGGGAGTTAGCACTGAAGCTTTCTTT
NA TRBJ2-1 TRBD2 TRBV5-6 CASTTTSGSSYNEQFF TGTGCCAGCACCACGACTAGCGGGAGTTCCTACAATGAGCAGTTCTTC
NA TRBJ2-1 TRBD2 TRBV18 CASSRQTSGGAPEQFF TGTGCCAGCTCACGGCAAACTAGCGGGGGGGCTCCTGAGCAGTTCTTC
NA TRBJ2-7 TRBD1 TRBV6-6 CASTPRDSLEQYF TGTGCCAGCACTCCCCGGGACAGTCTCGAGCAGTACTTC
NA TRBJ2-1 NA TRBV28 CASSLWSGGSYNEQFF TGTGCCAGCAGTTTATGGAGTGGCGGCTCCTACAATGAGCAGTTCTTC
NA TRBJ2-3 NA TRBV19 CASSIFRSGTDTQYF TGTGCCAGTAGTATTTTTCGTAGCGGAACAGATACGCAGTATTTT
NA TRBJ2-7 TRBD2 TRBV5-1 CASSLERGYGEQYF TGCGCCAGCAGCCTCGAGCGGGGGTACGGAGAGCAGTACTTC
NA TRBJ1-1 TRBD1 TRBV15 CATSSRGPSEAFF TGTGCCACCAGCAGCAGGGGGCCCTCTGAAGCTTTCTTT
NA TRBJ2-5 NA TRBV5-1 CASSLIQETQYF TGCGCCAGCAGCCTAATACAAGAGACCCAGTACTTC